The 7 T cell receptor beta chains below were found in one sample sequenced in a study of blood T cell repertoires in COVID-19. Data came from immunoSEQ multiplex PCR; TCRdb stores just in-frame clones and leaves some out. This sample has under 350,000 clones, with 90% found just once. Sequenced material: peripheral blood. Every receptor here comes from a woman aged 25 to 39 with COVID-19, enrolled during active disease.

This clone was seen more than once but under ten times. The chain joins TRBV7-9 to TRBJ2-1; D is possibly TRBD2 (5 bases). The V gene's germline CDR1 is SEHNR and CDR2 FQNEAQ (reference sequence). With 7 bases removed from V and 10 bases from J, the gap between germline ends came to 14 bases. This CDR3 contains 12 residues. The CDR3 loop reads CASNGLAQEQFF. The CDR3 coding sequence is TGTGCCAGCAACGGACTGGCTCAGGAGCAGTTCTTC.

This chain joins TRBV5-1 and TRBJ1-2; 8 nucleotides agree with TRBD1. The J segment lost 5 bases and the V segment lost 4 bases, leaving 4 bases of the junction unmatched. Germline V gene lookup returns CDR1 SGHRS and CDR2 YFSETQ. The CDR3 runs to 13 residues. The CDR3 sequence: CASSPGGVYGYTF. CDR3 coding DNA: TGCGCCAGCAGCCCAGGGGGCGTTTATGGCTACACCTTC.

This chain connects TRBV9 to TRBJ2-5; D is unresolved. This CDR3 is 14 amino acids long. Germline values: CDR1 SGDLS, CDR2 YYNGEE. V was clipped by 0 bases and J by 4 bases, with 10 bases between them. DNA of the CDR3: TGTGCCAGCAGCGTAGGTAGCTCGGGAGAGACCCAGTACTTC. It translates to CASSVGSSGETQYF. The full variable domain, completed using reference TRBV9 and TRBJ2-5, is DSGVTQTPKHLITATGQRVTLRCSPRSGDLSVYWYQQSLDQGLQFLIQYYNGEERAKGNILERFSAQQFPDLHSELNLSSLELGDSALYFCASSVGSSGETQYFGPGTRLLVL.

The V and J genes are TRBV7-2 and TRBJ1-5; D possibly corresponds to TRBD1 (6 bases). Germline V gene sequence: CDR1 SGHTA, CDR2 FQGNSA. V shed 1 base and J shed 6 bases, with 13 bases lying between them. CDR3 length: 15 residues. The CDR3 loop is CASSLEGGGSQPQHF. In nucleotides, the CDR3 is TGTGCCAGCAGCTTAGAAGGGGGGGGGAGTCAGCCCCAGCATTTT.

This clone was seen only once. This rearrangement joins TRBV28 to TRBJ1-6, with D perhaps TRBD1 (6 bases). CDR1 is MDHEN, CDR2 SYDVKM, per germline. Trimming removed 7 bases from V and 9 bases from J, with 19 bases in between. The CDR3 runs to 15 residues. The CDR3 DNA sequence: TGTGCCAGCATGGGATCACAGGGAGAAGGTTCACCCCTCCACTTT. This gives the protein CASMGSQGEGSPLHF.

The V call is TRBV25-1, the J call TRBJ2-1, with unresolved D. The CDR3 is 12 amino acids. CDR1 is MGHDK and CDR2 is SYGVNS in the germline V gene. Deletions cut 5 bases from V and 6 bases from J, with 8 bases between. This CDR3 is CASSQSPNEQFF. The CDR3 region has the DNA TGTGCCAGCAGTCAGTCGCCCAATGAGCAGTTCTTC.

The chain combines TRBV7-3 with TRBJ2-5, with TRBD2 matching 10 bases. With V trimmed by 6 bases and J by 5 bases, 6 bases remained unmatched. Germline V gene lookup returns CDR1 SGHTA and CDR2 FQGTGA. This CDR3 region has 14 residues. Here the CDR3 reads CASRKGTSAETQYF. CDR3 DNA sequence: TGTGCCAGCAGGAAAGGGACTAGCGCCGAGACCCAGTACTTC. Full variable domain (outside the CDR3, taken from reference TRBV7-3 and TRBJ2-5): GAGVSQTPSNKVTEKGKYVELRCDPISGHTALYWYRQSLGQGPEFLIYFQGTGAADDSGLPNDRFFAVRPEGSVSTLKIQRTERGDSAVYLCASRKGTSAETQYFGPGTRLLVL.